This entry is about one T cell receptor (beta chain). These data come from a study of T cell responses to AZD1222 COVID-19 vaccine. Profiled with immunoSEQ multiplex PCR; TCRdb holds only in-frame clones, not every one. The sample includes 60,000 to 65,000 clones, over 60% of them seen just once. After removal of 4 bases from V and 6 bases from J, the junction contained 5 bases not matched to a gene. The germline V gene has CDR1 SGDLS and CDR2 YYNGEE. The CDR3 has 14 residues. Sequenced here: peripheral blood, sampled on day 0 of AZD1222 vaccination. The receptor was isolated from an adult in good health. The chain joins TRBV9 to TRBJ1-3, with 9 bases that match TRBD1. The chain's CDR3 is CASSKDRGENTIYF. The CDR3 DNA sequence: TGTGCCAGCAGCAAGGACAGGGGCGAAAACACCATATATTTT.